This record covers a single T cell receptor beta chain. What it binds is not known. Treatment here: 15 to 20 received Ad26.COV2.S at low or high dose, single or two shots; about 5 received placebo; per-sample allocation not given. Sampling took place 63 days after the first vaccine or placebo injection. Wuhan-strain spike was delivered by a replication-incompetent Ad26 vector. These data are taken from a study of Ad26.COV2.S vaccination and SARS-CoV-2 variants. Overall study results and limits: In vaccinated individuals, spike-specific CD8+ and CD4+ T cell responses reportedly displayed substantial breadth.

Repertoires were generated with immunoSEQ multiplex PCR, while TCRdb's copy carries only in-frame clones and drops some. The top ten clones hold around 4.5% of a sample with 300,000 to 350,000 clones, around 89% of them seen once. The sample consisted of peripheral blood, taken in a trial of Ad26.COV2.S vaccine versus placebo. The sequence was collected from a person between 18 and 65 years old who received the Ad26.COV2.S COVID-19 vaccine or a placebo.

In nucleotides, the CDR3 is TGTGCCAGCAGTCACAGGGGTGAAAAACTGTTTTTT. Its protein is CASSHRGEKLFF. V and J are TRBV6-2 or TRBV6-3 and TRBJ1-4; 7 positions match TRBD1. The V and J ends lost 5 bases and 7 bases, in that order; junction bases with no gene match: 1. This CDR3 spans 12 amino acids. Germline CDR1 is MNHEY and CDR2 is SVGEGT.